Below are 20 T cell receptor beta chains sequenced from a single sample in a study of cytomegalovirus exposure and HLA in healthy donors. Researchers ran the PCR with 60 Vbeta and 13 Jbeta primers. The table came from immunoSEQ multiplex PCR; TCRdb's copy has only in-frame clones and leaves some out. The table lists 150,000 or so clones, 60% to 80% of them singletons. The sample consisted of PBMCs. The receptors derive from a man aged 35 to 55 in good health and CMV-seropositive.

The chain links TRBV5-1 to TRBJ1-2; TRBD1 is a possible D gene (6 bases). The CDR3 is 14 amino acids. The germline CDR1 and CDR2 sequences are SGHRS and YFSETQ. V dropped 0 bases and J dropped 2 bases, with 8 bases sitting between them. The CDR3 reads CASSLGQENYGYTF. The DNA for the CDR3 is TGCGCCAGCAGCTTGGGACAGGAAAACTATGGCTACACCTTC.

The chain couples TRBV6-5 to TRBJ2-4; the match to TRBD1 covers 9 bases. V was pared by 6 bases and J by 3 bases, with 6 bases of the junction left unmatched. The CDR3 is 15 residues long. Germline V gene sequence: CDR1 MNHEY, CDR2 SVGAGI. CDR3 in amino acids: CASSRDRAGKNIQYF. The CDR3 nucleotides read TGTGCCAGCAGCCGGGACAGGGCGGGCAAAAACATTCAGTACTTC.

CDR3 in amino acids: CASSIRGGDGELFF. The CDR3 DNA follows: TGTGCCAGCAGTATACGGGGGGGGGACGGGGAGCTGTTTTTT. The rearrangement uses TRBV6-5 and TRBJ2-2, with 8 bases that match TRBD2. The CDR3 sequence is 14 residues long. V gave up 5 bases and J gave up 7 bases; unmatched junction bases: 6. CDR1 and CDR2 (germline): MNHEY, SVGAGI.

The rearrangement joins TRBV28 to TRBJ2-7, with a weak D call TRBD1 (6 bases). This CDR3 spans 12 amino acids. Germline CDR1 is MDHEN and CDR2 is SYDVKM. Trimming cost V 6 bases and J 4 bases, with 10 bases left between them. Here the CDR3 DNA reads TGTGCCAGCAGATTACAGGGTTACGAGCAGTACTTC. Encoded protein: CASRLQGYEQYF.

The chain is built from TRBV28 and TRBJ2-7; 8 nucleotides line up with TRBD2. CDR3 length equals 17 residues. With V trimmed by 3 bases and J by 4 bases, 14 bases remained unmatched. Per germline, CDR1 MDHEN and CDR2 SYDVKM. The CDR3: CASSFLIGAGDKYEQYF. DNA for the CDR3: TGTGCCAGCAGTTTCCTAATCGGAGCGGGAGATAAATACGAGCAGTACTTC.

The chain uses TRBV10-3 and TRBJ2-7, with TRBD2 matching over 11 bases. Germline V gives CDR1 ENHRY, CDR2 SYGVKD. This CDR3 has 18 residues. With V trimmed by 2 bases and J by 6 bases, 15 bases remained unmatched. The CDR3 is CAISEIRGRLAGGSEQYF. Written as DNA, the CDR3 is TGTGCCATCAGTGAGATTAGGGGCCGGCTAGCGGGAGGCAGCGAGCAGTACTTC.

The V gene is TRBV29-1, the J gene TRBJ2-3; TRBD1 is a possible D gene (7 bases). The CDR3 has 17 amino acids. V was shortened by 0 bases and J by 4 bases, with 20 bases between the two germline ends. Germline assignment: CDR1 SQVTM and CDR2 ANQGSEA. The CDR3 here is CSVEDQGGTVSSDTQYF. DNA for the CDR3: TGCAGCGTTGAAGATCAAGGAGGGACAGTGTCTTCAGATACGCAGTATTTT.

The chain carries TRBV27 and TRBJ2-3; D not certain. Trimming removed 6 bases at V and 5 bases at J, with 6 bases between. The CDR3 has 11 amino acids. Germline CDR1 MNHEY, CDR2 SMNVEV (reference sequence). This chain's CDR3 is CASRRGDTQYF. The CDR3 DNA reads as TGTGCCAGCAGACGAGGAGATACGCAGTATTTT.

This sequence joins TRBV5-1 and TRBJ1-1, with D possibly TRBD1 on 5 matching bases. This CDR3 has 16 amino acids. V lost 7 bases, J lost 4 bases, and 23 bases lay in between. Germline V gene lookup returns CDR1 SGHRS and CDR2 YFSETQ. This CDR3 reads CASFPYPRQGSTEAFF. DNA for the CDR3: TGCGCCAGCTTTCCATATCCTAGGCAGGGAAGCACTGAAGCTTTCTTT.

This clone has a single count. The chain is built from TRBV4-1 and TRBJ2-1; a weak D match, TRBD2 (6 bases). V was pared by 2 bases and J by 8 bases, with 13 bases between. Per the germline V gene, CDR1 is MGHRA and CDR2 is YSYEKL. This CDR3 is 14 amino acids long. The CDR3 DNA reads TGCGCCAGCAGCCAACCTCGGAGGGGTCATGAGCAGTTCTTC. As protein: CASSQPRRGHEQFF.

CDR3 coding DNA: TGTGCCAGCAGTACACGACGGGAGAACACTGAAGCTTTCTTT. Its protein is CASSTRRENTEAFF. The genes are TRBV6-5 and TRBJ1-1, with D unresolved. This CDR3 is built from 14 residues. In germline, CDR1 is MNHEY, CDR2 SVGAGI. V was cut by 5 bases and J by 1 base, with 11 bases left in between.

The rearrangement uses TRBV5-6 and TRBJ2-5, with no clear D. Germline loops: CDR1 SGHDT, CDR2 YYEEEE. Trimming took off 1 base at V and 11 bases at J, with 18 bases between the two ends. The CDR3 covers 14 residues. CDR3 amino acids: CASSLFPGPREQYF. CDR3 DNA sequence: TGTGCCAGCAGCTTGTTCCCTGGTCCGCGAGAACAGTACTTC. Supplemented by reference TRBV5-6 and TRBJ2-5, the full variable domain reads DAGVTQSPTHLIKTRGQQVTLRCSPKSGHDTVSWYQQALGQGPQFIFQYYEEEERQRGNFPDRFSGHQFPNYSSELNVNALLLGDSALYLCASSLFPGPREQYFGPGTRLLVL.

In its sample, this clone was seen a few times. The chain carries TRBV11-3 and TRBJ1-6; weak D call: TRBD1 (5 bases). Germline CDR1 reads SGHNT; CDR2 reads YENEEA. CDR3 length equals 13 residues. The V end lost 5 bases, the J end lost 7 bases, and 9 bases lay between the germline ends. CDR3 loop: CASSPQGNSPLHF. Here the CDR3 DNA reads TGTGCCAGCAGCCCCCAGGGAAATTCACCCCTCCACTTT.

The genes are TRBV5-1 and TRBJ2-5; 9 nucleotides line up with TRBD2. CDR1 is SGHRS and CDR2 is YFSETQ in the germline V gene. The V segment lost 4 bases and the J segment 5 bases; nucleotides outside the gene matches: 6. This CDR3 comprises 14 residues. The CDR3 nucleotides read TGCGCCAGCAGCCCCCTAGCGGGAAGGGAGACCCAGTACTTC. It codes for CASSPLAGRETQYF.

V gene TRBV5-6 combines with J gene TRBJ2-2; D call uncertain. Trimming left V 2 bases short and J 2 bases short, with 4 bases between. Per the germline V gene, CDR1 is SGHDT and CDR2 is YYEEEE. The CDR3 has 13 amino acids. The CDR3 DNA reads as TGTGCCAGCAGCTTTCGTAACACCGGGGAGCTGTTTTTT. This sequence encodes CASSFRNTGELFF.

This rearrangement joins TRBV10-3 to TRBJ2-3; D gene ambiguous. The V end lost 0 bases, the J end lost 0 bases, and 10 bases lay between the germline ends. Germline values: CDR1 ENHRY, CDR2 SYGVKD. The CDR3 length is 16 residues. In DNA form, the CDR3 reads TGTGCCATCAGTGAGTCCGCAGGCCCGAGCACAGATACGCAGTATTTT. This gives the protein CAISESAGPSTDTQYF.

This clone occurred a few times. In DNA form, the CDR3 reads TGTGCCAGTAGAGGACAGTATGAAAAACTGTTTTTT. It translates to CASRGQYEKLFF. V gene TRBV19 combines with J gene TRBJ1-4, with D perhaps TRBD1 (6 bases). This CDR3 contains 12 residues. Germline lookup yields CDR1 LNHDA and CDR2 SQIVND (reference sequence). V dropped 6 bases and J dropped 6 bases, with 8 bases sitting between them.

The gene calls are TRBV7-9 and TRBJ1-4; 8 bases fit TRBD1. After removal of 5 bases from V and 7 bases from J, the junction contained 9 bases not matched to a gene. The germline CDR1 and CDR2 sequences are SEHNR and FQNEAQ (reference sequence). The CDR3 consists of 15 residues. The CDR3 protein is CASSPPGQGGEKLFF. The CDR3 DNA is TGTGCCAGCAGCCCGCCCGGACAGGGCGGTGAAAAACTGTTTTTT. The variable domain in full, with the rest retrieved from reference TRBV7-9 and TRBJ1-4, is DTGVSQNPRHKITKRGQNVTFRCDPISEHNRLYWYRQTLGQGPEFLTYFQNEAQLEKSRLLSDRFSAERPKGSFSTLEIQRTEQGDSAMYLCASSPPGQGGEKLFFGSGTQLSVL.

The gene calls are TRBV11-3 and TRBJ2-3; 8 bases fit TRBD2. The CDR3 runs to 16 residues. Germline V lookup: CDR1 SGHNT, CDR2 YENEEA. Trimming at V came to 3 bases and at J to 0 bases, leaving 5 bases not matched to a gene. CDR3 DNA: TGTGCCAGCAGCTTCAGACTAGCGAGTAGCACAGATACGCAGTATTTT. It codes for CASSFRLASSTDTQYF.

Remarks on this clone: This same CDR3 is encoded by further DNA sequences in the sample. The chain is built from TRBV10-1 and TRBJ1-1; 7 bases agree with TRBD1. CDR1 is WNHNN and CDR2 is SYGVQD in the germline V gene (reference sequence). CDR3 length: 14 amino acids. V trimming: 0 bases; J trimming: 7 bases; junction bases outside the gene matches: 5. The chain's CDR3 is CASSESVWDSEAFF. As DNA, the CDR3 is TGCGCCAGCAGTGAGTCGGTGTGGGACAGTGAAGCTTTCTTT.